This TCR beta chain was captured in a study of blood T cell repertoires in COVID-19. This CDR3 has 16 residues. With 5 bases clipped from V and 10 bases from J, the junction kept 8 bases outside the gene matches. Germline CDR1 reads SGHVS; CDR2 reads FNYEAQ. Produced via immunoSEQ multiplex PCR; TCRdb's table is partial and in-frame only. Found here are 100,000 to 150,000 clones, around nine tenths of them singletons; the top ten hold approximately 10%. Sequencing was carried out using peripheral blood. V is TRBV7-6 and J is TRBJ2-1; 16 bases align to TRBD2. The TCR sequence derives from a woman in her seventies with COVID-19, enrolled during active disease. CDR3 in DNA: TGTGCCAGCAGCCCGTTAGGGACTAGCGGGGGGGGAGAGCAGTTCTTC. This gives the protein CASSPLGTSGGGEQFF. Variable domain in full (rest from reference TRBV7-6 and TRBJ2-1): GAGVSQSPRYKVTKRGQDVALRCDPISGHVSLYWYRQALGQGPEFLTYFNYEAQQDKSGLPNDRFSAERPEGSISTLTIQRTEQRDSAMYRCASSPLGTSGGGEQFFGPGTRLTVL.